There are many counts of the clone carrying this TCR beta chain. Its antigen is currently unknown. This CDR3 region has 18 residues. The J segment lost 1 base and the V segment lost 8 bases, leaving 14 bases of the junction unmatched. Germline loops: CDR1 PRHDT, CDR2 FYEKMQ (reference sequence). Time point defined: newly diagnosed GD, antithyroid drugs for less than 3 months. PBMCs were the source of the RNA used for TCR sequencing. The sample belongs to a study of regulatory T cells in long-lasting Graves disease. The study, taken as a whole, reports: Whereas new patients shared about a thousand public clonotypes, persistent patients shared more, at under 3,500.

Researchers made TCR beta libraries by using iRepertoire HTBI primers and running Arm-PCR on CDR3 regions. TCRdb re-analysed the multiplex PCR reads in MiXCR, keeping a single row per CDR3 protein. The sample lists 300,000 to 400,000 distinct CDR3 sequences, over 15% occurring once. These same data were also listed under a study on T cells in Graves' hyperthyroidism and ophthalmopathy.

The rearrangement joins TRBV13 to TRBJ2-3; 11 nucleotides align to TRBD2. This clonotype was obtained from a man aged 35 to 55 with Graves disease. The material sequenced was peripheral blood mononuclear cells (PBMCs), taken at new diagnosis, from a patient treated with antithyroid drugs. The CDR3 DNA reads as TGTGCCAGCCCCCCGCCTAGCGGGGGGATTGGGGGCACAGATACGCAGTATTTT. Protein sequence: CASPPPSGGIGGTDTQYF.